The clone carrying this TCR beta chain came up a few times. The antigen remains undetermined. Every bit of the isolated RNA underwent reverse transcription, so sequencing read expressed TCRB transcripts. Libraries were prepared by immunoSEQ multiplex PCR; TCRdb keeps only in-frame clonotypes and omits some of them. The sample gives hundreds of thousands of clones, approximately 11% of which show up once; about 0.015% is in the top ten. The sample originates from a study of beta chain features in type 1 diabetes. Study results and caveats: Shortening of TCRB CDR3s, moderate but significant, appeared in all four CD4+ subsets of Type 1 diabetes patients.

The germline gives CDR1 KGHSH, CDR2 LQKENI. Losses at the gene ends were 1 base for V and 3 bases for J; bases not matched to a gene: 5. This CDR3 spans 16 amino acids. Source material: naive CD4+ T cells from blood. V usage is TRBV18 and J usage is TRBJ1-5; TRBD1 matches 8 bases. This TCR derives from a woman aged 25-40 years in good health. CDR3 in amino acids: CASSPRPGGDNQPQHF. The CDR3 bases are TGTGCCAGCTCACCACGCCCAGGGGGCGACAATCAGCCCCAGCATTTT. Using reference TRBV18 and TRBJ1-5 for the parts outside the CDR3, the full variable domain is NAGVMQNPRHLVRRRGQEARLRCSPMKGHSHVYWYRQLPEEGLKFMVYLQKENIIDESGMPKERFSAEFPKEGPSILRIQQVVRGDSAAYFCASSPRPGGDNQPQHFGDGTRLSIL.